The rows below give T cell receptor beta chains drawn from one sample of a study of identical twins. TCRdb recomputed calls from the 5' RACE reads with MiXCR, one row per CDR3 protein. There are some 1,600,000 distinct CDR3 sequences in the sample; more than 30% occur only once, and around 0.3% lies in the top ten. Sequenced input: cord blood. These receptors all come from a newborn girl in good health. CDR3s include the opening cysteine and the closing phenylalanine or tryptophan. D genes are given only for firm matches. Size is stated for part of the rows, as once, few or many counts, or as a class when the clone is expanded.

length	D	V	size	J	DNA	CDR3
12	.	TRBV28	many	TRBJ1-2	TGTGCCAGCAGTACCCACTTGGATGGCTACACCTTC	CASSTHLDGYTF
12	.	TRBV9	.	TRBJ2-5	TGTGCCAGCGGTGAGGGTCGGGAGACCCAGTACTTC	CASGEGRETQYF
15	.	TRBV7-2	.	TRBJ1-4	TGTGCCAGCAGCTTACAAGGACTCCCTAATGAAAAACTGTTTTTT	CASSLQGLPNEKLFF
17	TRBD2	TRBV27	.	TRBJ2-5	TGTGCCAGCAAGTCTGGCAGCGGGGGCCTTTCGGGCAATGAGCAGTACTTC	CASKSGSGGLSGNEQYF
15	.	TRBV15	few	TRBJ2-7	TGTGCCACCAGCAGAGATCCGGCAGGGGAAGAGACCCGGTACTTC	CATSRDPAGEETRYF
15	TRBD2	TRBV9	few	TRBJ2-1	TGTGCCAGCAGCGTCACCGGGACTAGCGGCAATGAGCAGTTCTTC	CASSVTGTSGNEQFF
15	.	TRBV4-2	.	TRBJ2-7	TGTGCCAGCAGCCAAGACCCGGGGGTCTACAATGAGCAGTACTTC	CASSQDPGVYNEQYF
13	.	TRBV6-1	once	TRBJ2-2	TGTGCCAGCAGAGCACCTAACACCGGGGAGCTGTTTTTT	CASRAPNTGELFF
19	.	TRBV28	few	TRBJ2-4	TGTGCCAGCAGTTTATTTTCGGCCGCGCTATGGACTACAGCGTTGGTTCAGTACTTC	CASSLFSAALWTTALVQYF
14	TRBD2	TRBV18	.	TRBJ2-7	TGTGCCAGCTCACAGCGGGACGGACTCTACGAGCAGTACTTC	CASSQRDGLYEQYF
14	TRBD2	TRBV20-1	few	TRBJ2-3	TGCAGTGCTAGAGCACTAGCGGTAGCAGATACGCAGTATTTT	CSARALAVADTQYF
16	.	TRBV28	once	TRBJ1-1	TGTGCCAGCGGAATAGGCGGGCTAGGAATGAACACTGAAGCTTTCTTT	CASGIGGLGMNTEAFF
14	TRBD2	TRBV20-1	.	TRBJ2-1	TGCAGTGCCCGTGCGGGGGGGGACTACAATGAGCAGTTCTTC	CSARAGGDYNEQFF
14	TRBD2	TRBV7-2	.	TRBJ2-7	TGTGCCAGCAGCTTAATCGGGAGGGGAAATGAGCAGTACTTC	CASSLIGRGNEQYF
22	TRBD2	TRBV12-3/TRBV12-4	few	TRBJ2-3	TGTGCCAGCAGTTTAGAATCCCCCCGACTAGCGGGGGCTTCCACTAGCACAGATACGCAGTATTTT	CASSLESPRLAGASTSTDTQYF
16	.	TRBV3-1	.	TRBJ2-5	TGTGCCAGCAGCCGGCCAAAATCGGTGGGCCAAGAGACCCAGTACTTC	CASSRPKSVGQETQYF
13	.	TRBV6-1	.	TRBJ1-4	TGTGCCAGCAGTGGCAGTGGTAATGAAAAACTGTTTTTT	CASSGSGNEKLFF
16	TRBD2	TRBV3-1	once	TRBJ2-1	TGTGCCAGCAGCCAAGAACGGACGGGAGGTCGCTACGAGCAGTTCTTC	CASSQERTGGRYEQFF
15	.	TRBV6-5	few	TRBJ2-1	TGTGCCAGCAGTTACCGGGATGGGCTTTACAATGAGCAGTTCTTC	CASSYRDGLYNEQFF
15	TRBD2	TRBV5-1	.	TRBJ2-2	TGCGCCAGCTCGGGGACTAGCGGGAACACCGGGGAGCCGTTTTTT	CASSGTSGNTGEPFF
17	TRBD2	TRBV7-6	once	TRBJ2-2	TGTGCCAGCAGCTTACGGGGAGGGGACGCGGGAATCGGGGAGCTGTTTTTT	CASSLRGGDAGIGELFF
15	.	TRBV9	.	TRBJ2-3	TGTGCCAGCAGCGTCGGAGGGTATGGCACAGATACGCAGTATTTT	CASSVGGYGTDTQYF
13	.	TRBV19	few	TRBJ2-3	TGTGCCAGTAATGTCCGGATCACAGATACGCAGTATTTT	CASNVRITDTQYF
15	.	TRBV5-1	.	TRBJ2-1	TGCGCCAGCAGCTTCGCGGGACAGACATACAATGAGCAGTTCTTC	CASSFAGQTYNEQFF
15	TRBD1	TRBV28	.	TRBJ2-3	TGTGCCAGCAGTTTATCCCCGACAGGGCGAGATACGCAGTATTTT	CASSLSPTGRDTQYF
15	.	TRBV4-2	few	TRBJ2-7	TGTGCCAGCAGCCAAGCGGGTCCCTCCTACAATGAGCAGTACTTC	CASSQAGPSYNEQYF
15	.	TRBV9	.	TRBJ2-4	TGTGCCAGCAGCGTAGAGTTCTCCCCGGAGTCCATTCAGTACTTC	CASSVEFSPESIQYF
16	.	TRBV5-1	.	TRBJ2-7	TGCGCCAGCAGTAGTGCCGACTGGCGGTCCTACAATGAGCAGTACTTC	CASSSADWRSYNEQYF
12	.	TRBV12-3/TRBV12-4	.	TRBJ1-3	TGTGCCAGCAGTAGGACAGCGGACACCATATATTTT	CASSRTADTIYF
14	.	TRBV12-3/TRBV12-4	many	TRBJ2-7	TGTGCCAGCAGTTTAGCCGGGCTTCTCTACGAGCAGTACTTC	CASSLAGLLYEQYF
13	.	TRBV21-1	.	TRBJ2-3	TGTGCCAGCAGCAAACGCAGCCGAGATACGCAGTATTTT	CASSKRSRDTQYF
12	.	TRBV28	few	TRBJ1-2	TGTGCCAGCAGGGCAGGGAACAGTGGCTACACCTTC	CASRAGNSGYTF
16	.	TRBV7-2	few	TRBJ1-1	TGTGCCAGCAGCTTATGGGTGGGGCTCTTGAACACTGAAGCTTTCTTT	CASSLWVGLLNTEAFF
16	TRBD1	TRBV10-3	.	TRBJ2-2	TGTGCCATCAGCGAACAGGGGCGATGGTACACCGGGGAGCTGTTTTTT	CAISEQGRWYTGELFF
16	.	TRBV20-1	few	TRBJ2-1	TGCAGTGCTAGAGATAGGAGCCAGAGCTCCTACAATGAGCAGTTCTTC	CSARDRSQSSYNEQFF
17	TRBD2	TRBV28	.	TRBJ2-7	TGTGCCAGCAGCCTTAATCTCCCGGGACTAGCATCCTACGAGCAGTACTTC	CASSLNLPGLASYEQYF
15	TRBD2	TRBV7-2	few	TRBJ2-1	TGTGCCAGCAGTCTAGCGGGAGCCACTAACAATGAGCAGTTCTTC	CASSLAGATNNEQFF